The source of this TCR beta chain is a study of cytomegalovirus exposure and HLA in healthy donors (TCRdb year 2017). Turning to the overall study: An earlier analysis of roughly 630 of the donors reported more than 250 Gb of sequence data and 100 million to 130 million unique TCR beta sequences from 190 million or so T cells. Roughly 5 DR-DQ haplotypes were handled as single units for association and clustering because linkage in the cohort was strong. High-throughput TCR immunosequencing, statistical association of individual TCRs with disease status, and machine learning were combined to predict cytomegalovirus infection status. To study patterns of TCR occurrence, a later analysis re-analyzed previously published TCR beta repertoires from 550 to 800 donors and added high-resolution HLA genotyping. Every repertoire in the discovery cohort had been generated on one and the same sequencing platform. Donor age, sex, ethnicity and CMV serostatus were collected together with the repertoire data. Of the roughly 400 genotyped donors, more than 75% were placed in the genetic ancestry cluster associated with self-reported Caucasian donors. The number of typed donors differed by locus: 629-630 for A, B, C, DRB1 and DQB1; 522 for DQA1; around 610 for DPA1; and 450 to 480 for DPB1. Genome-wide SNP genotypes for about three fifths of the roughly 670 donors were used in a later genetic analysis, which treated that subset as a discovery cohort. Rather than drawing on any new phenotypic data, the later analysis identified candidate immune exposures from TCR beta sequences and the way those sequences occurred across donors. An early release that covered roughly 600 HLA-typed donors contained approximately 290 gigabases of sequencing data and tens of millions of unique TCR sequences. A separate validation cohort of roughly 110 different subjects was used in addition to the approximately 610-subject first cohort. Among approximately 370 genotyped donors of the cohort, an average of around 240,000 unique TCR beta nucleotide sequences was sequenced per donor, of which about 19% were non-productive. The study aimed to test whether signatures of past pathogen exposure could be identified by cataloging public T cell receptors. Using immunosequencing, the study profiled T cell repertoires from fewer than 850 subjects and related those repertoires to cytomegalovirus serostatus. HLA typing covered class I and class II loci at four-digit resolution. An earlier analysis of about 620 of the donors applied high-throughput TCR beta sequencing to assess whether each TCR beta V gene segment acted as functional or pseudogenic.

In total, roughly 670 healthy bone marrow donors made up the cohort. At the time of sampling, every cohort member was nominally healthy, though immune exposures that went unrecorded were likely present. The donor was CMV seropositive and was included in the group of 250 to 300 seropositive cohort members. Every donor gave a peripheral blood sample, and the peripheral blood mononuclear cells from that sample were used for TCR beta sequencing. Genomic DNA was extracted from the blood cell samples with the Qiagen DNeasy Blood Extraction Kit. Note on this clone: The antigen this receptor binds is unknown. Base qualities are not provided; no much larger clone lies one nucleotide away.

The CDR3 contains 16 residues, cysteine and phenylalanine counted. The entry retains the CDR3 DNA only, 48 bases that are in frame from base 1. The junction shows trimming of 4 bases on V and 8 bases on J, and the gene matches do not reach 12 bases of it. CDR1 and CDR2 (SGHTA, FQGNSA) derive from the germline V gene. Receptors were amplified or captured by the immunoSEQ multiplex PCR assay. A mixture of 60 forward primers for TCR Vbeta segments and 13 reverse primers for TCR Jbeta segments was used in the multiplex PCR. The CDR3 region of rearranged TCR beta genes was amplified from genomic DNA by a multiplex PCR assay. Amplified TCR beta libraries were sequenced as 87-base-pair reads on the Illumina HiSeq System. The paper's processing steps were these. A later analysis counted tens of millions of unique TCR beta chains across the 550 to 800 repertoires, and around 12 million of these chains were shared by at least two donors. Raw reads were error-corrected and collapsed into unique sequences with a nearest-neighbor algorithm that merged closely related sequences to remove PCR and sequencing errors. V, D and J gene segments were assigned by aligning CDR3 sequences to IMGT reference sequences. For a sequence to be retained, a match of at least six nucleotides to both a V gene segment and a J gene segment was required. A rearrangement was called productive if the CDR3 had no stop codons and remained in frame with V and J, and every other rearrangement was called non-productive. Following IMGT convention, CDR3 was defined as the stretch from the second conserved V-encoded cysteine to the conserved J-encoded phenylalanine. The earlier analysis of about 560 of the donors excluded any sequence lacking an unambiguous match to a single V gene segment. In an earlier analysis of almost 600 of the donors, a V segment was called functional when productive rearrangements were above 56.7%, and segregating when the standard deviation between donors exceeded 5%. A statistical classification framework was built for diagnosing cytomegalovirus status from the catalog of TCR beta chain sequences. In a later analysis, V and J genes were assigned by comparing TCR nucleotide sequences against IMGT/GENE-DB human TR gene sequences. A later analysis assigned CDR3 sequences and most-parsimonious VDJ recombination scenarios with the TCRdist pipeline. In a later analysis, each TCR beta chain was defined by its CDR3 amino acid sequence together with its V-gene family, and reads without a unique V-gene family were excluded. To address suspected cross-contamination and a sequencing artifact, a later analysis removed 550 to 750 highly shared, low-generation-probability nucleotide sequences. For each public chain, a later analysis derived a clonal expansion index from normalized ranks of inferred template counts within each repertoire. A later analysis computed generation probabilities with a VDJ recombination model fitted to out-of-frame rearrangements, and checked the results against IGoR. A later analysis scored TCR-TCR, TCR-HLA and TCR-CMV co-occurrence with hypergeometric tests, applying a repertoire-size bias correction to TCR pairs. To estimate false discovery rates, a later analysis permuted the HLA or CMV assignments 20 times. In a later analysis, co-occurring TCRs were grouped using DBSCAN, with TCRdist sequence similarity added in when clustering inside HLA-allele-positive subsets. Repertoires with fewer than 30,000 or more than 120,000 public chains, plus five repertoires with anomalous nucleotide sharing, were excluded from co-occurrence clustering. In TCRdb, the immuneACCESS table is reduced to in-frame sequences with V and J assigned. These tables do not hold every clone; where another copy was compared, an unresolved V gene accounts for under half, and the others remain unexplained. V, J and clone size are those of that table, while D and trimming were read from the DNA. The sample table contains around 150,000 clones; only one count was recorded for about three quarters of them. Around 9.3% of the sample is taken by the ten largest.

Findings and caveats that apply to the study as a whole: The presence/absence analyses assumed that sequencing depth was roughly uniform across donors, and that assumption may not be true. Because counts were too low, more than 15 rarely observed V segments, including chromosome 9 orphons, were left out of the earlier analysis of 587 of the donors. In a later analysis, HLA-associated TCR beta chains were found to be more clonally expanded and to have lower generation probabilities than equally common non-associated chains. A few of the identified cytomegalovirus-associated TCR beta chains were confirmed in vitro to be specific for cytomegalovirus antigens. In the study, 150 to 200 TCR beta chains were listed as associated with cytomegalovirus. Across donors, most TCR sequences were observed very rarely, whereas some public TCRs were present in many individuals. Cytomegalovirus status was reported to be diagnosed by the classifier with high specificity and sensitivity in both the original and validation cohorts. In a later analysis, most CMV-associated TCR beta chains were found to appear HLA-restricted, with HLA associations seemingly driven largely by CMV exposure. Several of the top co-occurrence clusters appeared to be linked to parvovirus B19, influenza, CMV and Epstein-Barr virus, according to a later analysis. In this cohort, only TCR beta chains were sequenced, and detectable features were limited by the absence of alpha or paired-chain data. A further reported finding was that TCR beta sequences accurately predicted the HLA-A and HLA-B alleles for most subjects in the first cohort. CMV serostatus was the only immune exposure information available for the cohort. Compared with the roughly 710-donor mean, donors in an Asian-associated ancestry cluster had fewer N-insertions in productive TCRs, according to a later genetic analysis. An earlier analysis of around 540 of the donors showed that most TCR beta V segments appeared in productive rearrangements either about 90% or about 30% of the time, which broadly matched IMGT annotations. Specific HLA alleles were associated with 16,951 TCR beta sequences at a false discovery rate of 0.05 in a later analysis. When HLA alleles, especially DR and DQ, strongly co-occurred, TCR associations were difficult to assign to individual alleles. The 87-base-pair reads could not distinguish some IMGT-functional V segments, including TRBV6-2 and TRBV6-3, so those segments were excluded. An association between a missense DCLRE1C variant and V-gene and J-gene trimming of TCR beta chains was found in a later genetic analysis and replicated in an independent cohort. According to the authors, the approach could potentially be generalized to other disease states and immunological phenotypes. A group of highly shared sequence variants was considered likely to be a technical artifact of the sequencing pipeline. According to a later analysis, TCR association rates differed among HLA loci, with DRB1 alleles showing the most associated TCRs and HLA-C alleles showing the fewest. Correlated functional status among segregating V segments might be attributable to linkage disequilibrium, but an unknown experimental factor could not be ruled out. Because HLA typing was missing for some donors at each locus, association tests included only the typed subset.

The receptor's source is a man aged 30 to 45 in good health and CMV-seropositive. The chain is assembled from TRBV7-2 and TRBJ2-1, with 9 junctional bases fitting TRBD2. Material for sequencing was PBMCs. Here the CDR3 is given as CASSSAGLALTDEQFF. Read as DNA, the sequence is TGTGCCAGCAGCTCCGCCGGACTAGCGTTGACCGATGAGCAGTTCTTC.